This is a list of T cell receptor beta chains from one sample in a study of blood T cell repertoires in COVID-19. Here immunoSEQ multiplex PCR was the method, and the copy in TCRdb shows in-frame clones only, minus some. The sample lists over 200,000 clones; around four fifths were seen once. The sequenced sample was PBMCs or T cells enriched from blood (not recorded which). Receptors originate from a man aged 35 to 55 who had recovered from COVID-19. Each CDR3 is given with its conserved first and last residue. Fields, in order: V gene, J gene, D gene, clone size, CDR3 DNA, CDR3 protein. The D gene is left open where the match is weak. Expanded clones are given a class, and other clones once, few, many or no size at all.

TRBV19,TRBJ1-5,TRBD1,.,TGTGCCAGTAGTATAGCAGGGGGAGGTCAGCCCCAGCATTTT,CASSIAGGGQPQHF
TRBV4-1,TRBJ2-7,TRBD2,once,TGCGCCAGCAGCCAAAGCGGGAGGAGGGACGAGCAGTACTTC,CASSQSGRRDEQYF
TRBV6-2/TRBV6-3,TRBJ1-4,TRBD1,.,TGTGCCAGCAGTTCTACAGGGGCCATTAATGAAAAACTGTTTTTT,CASSSTGAINEKLFF
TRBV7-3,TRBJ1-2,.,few,TGTGCCAGCAGCTTACAGGGGCGGGATGGCTACACCTTC,CASSLQGRDGYTF
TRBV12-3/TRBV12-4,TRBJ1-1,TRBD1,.,TGTGCCAGCAGCGCCACAGGGGGCACTGAAGCTTTCTTT,CASSATGGTEAFF
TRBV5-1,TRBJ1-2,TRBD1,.,TGCGCCAGCAGCTTGAGGACAGGAGCTAACTATGGCTACACCTTC,CASSLRTGANYGYTF
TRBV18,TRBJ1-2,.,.,TGTGCCAGCTCACCTGGACAGTATGGCTACACCTTC,CASSPGQYGYTF
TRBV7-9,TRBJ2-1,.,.,TGTGCCAGCAGTATCATGAGCAGGGAGCAGTTCTTC,CASSIMSREQFF
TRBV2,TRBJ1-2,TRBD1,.,TGTGCCAGCAGTTATCAGGGGGTTAACTATGGCTACACCTTC,CASSYQGVNYGYTF
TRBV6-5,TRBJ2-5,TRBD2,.,TGTGCCAGCAGTTTGCGACGGGCGGGAGGACAAGAGACCCAGTACTTC,CASSLRRAGGQETQYF
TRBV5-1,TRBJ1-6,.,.,TGCGCCAGCAGCCCCCGCGGGGTGATGAATAATTCACCCCTCCACTTT,CASSPRGVMNNSPLHF
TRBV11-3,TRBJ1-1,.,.,TGTGCCAGCAGCTTAACAATCTACACTGAAGCTTTCTTT,CASSLTIYTEAFF
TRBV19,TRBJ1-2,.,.,TGTGCCAGTAGTACCTTACGCAGCGGGTATAGCGCATATGGCTACACCTTC,CASSTLRSGYSAYGYTF
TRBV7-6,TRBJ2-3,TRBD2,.,TGTGCCAGCAGCTTAGGGACTAGAGATGATACAGATACGCAGTATTTT,CASSLGTRDDTDTQYF
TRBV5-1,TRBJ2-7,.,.,TGCGCCAGCAGCTTGAGCGGAGGGGTAGCCTACGAGCAGTACTTC,CASSLSGGVAYEQYF
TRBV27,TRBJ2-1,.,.,TGTGCCAGCAGTTTGAGTAGGCGGACAGCCGGGTCTAATGAGCAGTTCTTC,CASSLSRRTAGSNEQFF
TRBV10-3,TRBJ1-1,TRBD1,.,TGTGCCATCAGTCCACACGGACAGGGGAGCGCTGAAGCTTTCTTT,CAISPHGQGSAEAFF
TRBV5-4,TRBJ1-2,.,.,TGTGCCAGCAGCTCAACCTTTGGACAGCTAGAGGGCTACACCTTC,CASSSTFGQLEGYTF
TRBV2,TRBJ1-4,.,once,TGTGCCAGCAACAAAGGGGAAACTAATGAAAAACTGTTTTTT,CASNKGETNEKLFF
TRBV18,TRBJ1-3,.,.,TGTGCCAGCTCACCTCAGACTGTCTACTCTGGAAACACCATATATTTT,CASSPQTVYSGNTIYF
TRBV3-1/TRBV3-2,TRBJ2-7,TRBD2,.,TGTGCCAGCGCGGGGGGCAGGGAGACCGAGCAGTACTTC,CASAGGRETEQYF
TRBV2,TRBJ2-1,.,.,TGTGCCAGCAGTGTTCAGGGATCGGGCTACAATGAGCAGTTCTTC,CASSVQGSGYNEQFF
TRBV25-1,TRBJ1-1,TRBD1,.,TGTGCCAGCAGTGAGGGACAGGGGTACGAAGCTTTCTTT,CASSEGQGYEAFF
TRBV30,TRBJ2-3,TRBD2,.,TGTGCCTGGAGTAGATTAGCGGGAGTTACAGATACGCAGTATTTT,CAWSRLAGVTDTQYF
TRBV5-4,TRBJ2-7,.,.,TGTGCCAGCAACCAAGGAGGGGAGGACGAGCAGTACTTC,CASNQGGEDEQYF
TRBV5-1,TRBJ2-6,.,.,TGCGCCAGCAGCCCGACAGCTGGGGCCAACGTCCTGACTTTC,CASSPTAGANVLTF
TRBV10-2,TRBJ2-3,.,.,TGCGCCAGCAGTGGGCTAGGTCTCGGCACAGATACGCAGTATTTT,CASSGLGLGTDTQYF
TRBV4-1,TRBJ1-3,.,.,TGCGCCAGCAGCCAACACAGGAATCCTGGAAACACCATATATTTT,CASSQHRNPGNTIYF
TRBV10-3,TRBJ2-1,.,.,TGTGCCATCAGTTCTAGCCAGTACAATGAGCAGTTCTTC,CAISSSQYNEQFF
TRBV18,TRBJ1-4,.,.,TGTGCCAGCTCATCCGACAGAAACCGTCCCAATGAAAAACTGTTTTTT,CASSSDRNRPNEKLFF
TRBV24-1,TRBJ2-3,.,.,TGTGCCACCAGTGATCGACAGGGAGGTTCTACGCAGTATTTT,CATSDRQGGSTQYF
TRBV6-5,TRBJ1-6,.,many,TGTGCCAGCAGTTACTCGGAGAGCTCCTATAATTCACCCCTCCACTTT,CASSYSESSYNSPLHF
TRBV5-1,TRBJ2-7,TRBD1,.,TGCGCCAGCAGCCGGTGGCAGGGGGTAAACGAGCAGTACTTC,CASSRWQGVNEQYF
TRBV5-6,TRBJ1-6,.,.,TGTGCCAGCAGCTTGCCCAGGGCTATGATCCCCCTCCACTTT,CASSLPRAMIPLHF
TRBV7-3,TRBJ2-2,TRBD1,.,TGTGCCAGCAGCTCCTACGGAGGAAAGGGACAGGGGGGGACCGGGGAGCTGTTTTTT,CASSSYGGKGQGGTGELFF
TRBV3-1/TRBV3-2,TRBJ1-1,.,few,TGTGCCAGCAGCCCTCCCCGGACAGTTAACACTGAAGCTTTCTTT,CASSPPRTVNTEAFF
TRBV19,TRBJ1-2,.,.,TGTGCCAGTATGGAACAGGGATACGGCTACACCTTC,CASMEQGYGYTF
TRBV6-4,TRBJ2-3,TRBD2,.,TGTGCCAGCAGTGAGCTAGCGGGAAGTGATACGCAGTATTTT,CASSELAGSDTQYF